This TCR beta chain was sequenced in a study of control samples from healthy donors and cancer patients. Generated by immunoSEQ multiplex PCR, the TCRdb table keeps only in-frame clones and is missing some. The sample shows tens of thousands of clones, approximately 95% of them seen only once. V dropped 1 base and J dropped 8 bases, with 12 bases sitting between them. Germline V gene data show CDR1 as SGHVS and CDR2 as FNYEAQ. This CDR3 contains 13 residues. The TCR sequence derives from a woman between 25 and 40 years old in good health. Sequenced material: blood. The rearrangement links TRBV7-6 to TRBJ2-7; TRBD1 is a possible D gene (6 bases). The CDR3 loop is CASSLEVGAQQYF. For the CDR3, the DNA is TGTGCCAGCAGCTTAGAAGTGGGGGCGCAGCAGTACTTC.